What follows are 20 T cell receptor beta chains derived from one specimen sequenced in a study of blood T cell repertoires in COVID-19. Clones were read by immunoSEQ multiplex PCR, and TCRdb kept only the in-frame ones, dropping some. Of roughly 190,000 clones listed, roughly nine tenths were seen once; the top ten hold 20% to 25%. The sample taken for sequencing was peripheral blood. These receptors came from a man aged 55 to 70 with active or convalescent COVID-19.

The rearrangement links TRBV5-1 to TRBJ1-1, with 9 bases identical to TRBD1. Germline CDR1 SGHRS, CDR2 YFSETQ. V was clipped by 4 bases and J by 4 bases; unmatched bases: 8. This CDR3 has 15 residues. CDR3 DNA sequence: TGCGCCAGCAGCGCCCCGACAGGGGGAACCACTGAAGCTTTCTTT. It encodes CASSAPTGGTTEAFF.

The rearrangement joins TRBV30 to TRBJ1-2; 11 nucleotides line up with TRBD1. The length of the CDR3 is 13 residues. CDR1 and CDR2 from the germline V gene are GTSNPN and SVGIG (reference sequence). After removal of 5 bases from V and 8 bases from J, the junction contained 7 bases not matched to a gene. The CDR3 coding sequence is TGTGCCTGGGCCGGGACAGGGGGGCGCGGCTACACCTTC. It specifies CAWAGTGGRGYTF.

This chain connects TRBV6-5 to TRBJ1-6; 8 bases map to TRBD1. The CDR3 covers 14 residues. Per the germline V gene, CDR1 is MNHEY and CDR2 is SVGAGI. J was trimmed by 6 bases and V by 5 bases; bases with no gene match: 3. CDR3: CASSQQGVNSPLHF. The CDR3 coding sequence is TGTGCCAGCAGTCAACAGGGGGTTAATTCACCCCTCCACTTT.

This rearrangement joins TRBV18 to TRBJ2-5, with 8 nucleotides matching TRBD2. Germline V CDR1 and CDR2: KGHSH, LQKENI. With 0 bases clipped from V and 4 bases from J, the junction kept 7 bases outside the gene matches. This CDR3 comprises 16 residues. CDR3 bases: TGTGCCAGCTCACCACCTGTTTCGCGGGGGGCAGAGACCCAGTACTTC. As protein: CASSPPVSRGAETQYF.

The V call is TRBV12-3 or TRBV12-4, the J call TRBJ2-7; 8 positions match TRBD2. CDR3 length: 12 amino acids. The V and J ends lost 5 bases and 7 bases, in that order; junction bases with no gene match: 4. CDR3 in DNA: TGTGCCAGCAGTCTCCCGGGGGGGGAGCAGTACTTC. Translation: CASSLPGGEQYF.

CDR3 coding DNA: TGCGCCAGCAGCAGTCGTTTGGGGGCGAGGGAGACCCAGTACTTC. Its translation: CASSSRLGARETQYF. The J gene is TRBJ2-5, the V gene TRBV5-1, with D maybe TRBD1 (6 bases). Trimming took 4 bases from V and 5 from J, leaving 18 bases between them. The CDR3 loop spans 15 amino acids. CDR1 SGHRS and CDR2 YFSETQ come from the germline V gene. Based on the CDR3 plus reference TRBV5-1 and TRBJ2-5, the full variable domain is KAGVTQTPRYLIKTRGQQVTLSCSPISGHRSVSWYQQTPGQGLQFLFEYFSETQRNKGNFPGRFSGRQFSNSRSEMNVSTLELGDSALYLCASSSRLGARETQYFGPGTRLLVL.

By share of the sample, this clone is medium-sized (0.01 to 0.1%). CDR3 sequence reads: CASSLVTGTNNEQFF. CDR3 nucleotides: TGTGCCAGCAGCTTAGTGACGGGGACAAACAATGAGCAGTTCTTC. The V call is TRBV7-3, the J call TRBJ2-1; possible D gene TRBD1, 6 bases. CDR1 SGHTA and CDR2 FQGTGA come from the germline V gene. CDR3 length: 15 residues. The V end was cut by 2 bases, the J end by 5 bases, with 13 bases between. The entire variable domain, with the rest obtained from reference TRBV7-3 and TRBJ2-1, is as follows: GAGVSQTPSNKVTEKGKYVELRCDPISGHTALYWYRQSLGQGPEFLIYFQGTGAADDSGLPNDRFFAVRPEGSVSTLKIQRTERGDSAVYLCASSLVTGTNNEQFFGPGTRLTVL.

The chain combines TRBV27 with TRBJ2-1, with D possibly TRBD1 on 6 matching bases. The CDR3 has 14 residues. The V end was cut by 4 bases, the J end by 5 bases, with 12 bases between. Per germline, CDR1 MNHEY and CDR2 SMNVEV (reference sequence). CDR3 nucleotides: TGTGCCAGCAGTTCAACAGGGATCCACAATGAGCAGTTCTTC. This sequence encodes CASSSTGIHNEQFF.

This chain links TRBV5-5 with TRBJ1-6; 8 bases agree with TRBD1. Germline values: CDR1 SGHKS, CDR2 YYEKEE (reference sequence). The junction had 7 bases not matched to a gene; V was cut back by 4 bases and J by 7 bases. The CDR3 sequence is 15 residues long. The chain's CDR3 is CASSIGQGRNSPLHF. CDR3 nucleotides: TGTGCCAGCAGCATAGGACAGGGAAGGAATTCACCCCTCCACTTT. The whole variable domain, filled in from reference TRBV5-5 and TRBJ1-6, reads DAGVTQSPTHLIKTRGQQVTLRCSPISGHKSVSWYQQVLGQGPQFIFQYYEKEERGRGNFPDRFSARQFPNYSSELNVNALLLGDSALYLCASSIGQGRNSPLHFGNGTRLTVT.

V and J are TRBV5-1 and TRBJ2-1; maybe TRBD2 (5 bases). Germline V gene data show CDR1 as SGHRS and CDR2 as YFSETQ. V was pared by 5 bases and J by 7 bases, with 19 bases between. This CDR3 contains 15 residues. CDR3 residues: CASSFMGEGFNEQFF. CDR3 DNA: TGCGCCAGCAGTTTTATGGGAGAGGGTTTTAATGAGCAGTTCTTC.

The J gene is TRBJ2-7, the V gene TRBV29-1, with 10 bases aligning to TRBD1. The CDR3 spans 13 residues. CDR1 and CDR2 from the germline V gene are SQVTM and ANQGSEA. The V segment lost 6 bases and the J segment 2 bases; nucleotides outside the gene matches: 4. This CDR3 reads CSVGQGIPYEQYF. The CDR3 coding sequence is TGCAGCGTGGGACAGGGGATCCCCTACGAGCAGTACTTC.

The CDR3 region is CASVPRVGFGYTF. CDR3 DNA sequence: TGTGCCAGCGTCCCCAGGGTAGGTTTTGGCTACACCTTC. The chain has TRBV6-4 and TRBJ1-2, with a weak D call TRBD1 (5 bases). The germline CDR1 and CDR2 sequences are MRHNA and SNTAGT. This CDR3 is 13 amino acids long. The V end was cut by 8 bases, the J end by 7 bases, with 17 bases between.

V usage is TRBV10-3 and J usage is TRBJ2-5; D is undetermined. Germline CDR1 and CDR2: ENHRY and SYGVKD. V was shortened by 4 bases and J by 3 bases, with 12 bases between the two germline ends. The CDR3 has 14 residues. The CDR3 here is CAISVTEAKETQYF. CDR3 nucleotide sequence: TGTGCCATCAGTGTAACAGAAGCTAAAGAGACCCAGTACTTC.

The J gene is TRBJ1-6, the V gene TRBV5-6; TRBD1 agrees at 11 bases. V was clipped by 4 bases and J by 7 bases; unmatched bases: 7. Germline V gene lookup returns CDR1 SGHDT and CDR2 YYEEEE. This CDR3 contains 16 residues. In DNA, the CDR3 is TGTGCCAGCAGCCCTAGGGACAGGGGGGGGAATTCACCCCTCCACTTT. Its protein is CASSPRDRGGNSPLHF. Full variable domain (outside the CDR3, taken from reference TRBV5-6 and TRBJ1-6): DAGVTQSPTHLIKTRGQQVTLRCSPKSGHDTVSWYQQALGQGPQFIFQYYEEEERQRGNFPDRFSGHQFPNYSSELNVNALLLGDSALYLCASSPRDRGGNSPLHFGNGTRLTVT.

The table lists this clone with a count of one. This chain joins TRBV2 and TRBJ2-3; 7 nucleotides align to TRBD1. The V gene end was trimmed by 6 bases and the J gene end by 6 bases; junction bases not matched to a gene: 12. Germline loops: CDR1 SNHLY, CDR2 FYNNEI. This CDR3 has 15 amino acids. The CDR3 DNA is TGTGCCAGCAGAGGACAGGCAGCTTTTGGCGATACGCAGTATTTT. Translating gives CASRGQAAFGDTQYF.

This chain connects TRBV27 to TRBJ1-6; a possible D gene is TRBD1 (5 bases). The CDR3 consists of 13 residues. CDR1 and CDR2 (germline): MNHEY, SMNVEV (reference sequence). Trimming cost V 6 bases and J 7 bases, with 10 bases left between them. CDR3 in DNA: TGTGCCAGCAGGGGGGAGGCAAATTCACCCCTCCACTTT. Protein: CASRGEANSPLHF.

The chain links TRBV6-2 or TRBV6-3 to TRBJ2-1; maybe TRBD2 (5 bases). Trimming removed 5 bases at V and 0 bases at J, with 14 bases between. This CDR3 contains 16 residues. CDR1 and CDR2 from the germline V gene are MNHEY and SVGEGT. CDR3 in amino acids: CASSPLVVTSYNEQFF. CDR3 nucleotides: TGTGCCAGCAGTCCACTAGTGGTTACCTCCTACAATGAGCAGTTCTTC.

This chain joins TRBV19 and TRBJ1-2, with 7 bases that match TRBD1. V was clipped by 7 bases and J by 2 bases; unmatched bases: 1. This CDR3 region has 12 residues. The germline V gene encodes CDR1 LNHDA and CDR2 SQIVND (reference sequence). CDR3 region: CASMGQNYGYTF. The DNA for the CDR3 is TGTGCCAGTATGGGACAGAACTATGGCTACACCTTC.

The chain uses TRBV19 and TRBJ1-5; the D gene is possibly TRBD1 (6 bases). The V gene lost 6 bases and the J gene lost 0 bases, with 21 bases spanning the gap. The CDR3 runs 18 residues. Germline CDR1 and CDR2: LNHDA and SQIVND (reference sequence). CDR3 bases: TGTGCCAGTAGCGTGTTGCAAGGGGGATTCTATAGCAATCAGCCCCAGCATTTT. Amino acids: CASSVLQGGFYSNQPQHF.

This clone was detected only once. The chain links TRBV3-1 (or the pseudogene TRBV3-2) to TRBJ2-5; 7 bases map to TRBD2. CDR1 and CDR2 (germline): LGHDT, YNNKEL (reference sequence). Trimming took 3 bases from V and 5 from J; bases not matched to a gene: 6. The length of the CDR3 is 14 residues. The CDR3 DNA reads TGTGCCAGCAGCCATTGGGAGGGCTCCGAGACCCAGTACTTC. The encoded protein is CASSHWEGSETQYF.